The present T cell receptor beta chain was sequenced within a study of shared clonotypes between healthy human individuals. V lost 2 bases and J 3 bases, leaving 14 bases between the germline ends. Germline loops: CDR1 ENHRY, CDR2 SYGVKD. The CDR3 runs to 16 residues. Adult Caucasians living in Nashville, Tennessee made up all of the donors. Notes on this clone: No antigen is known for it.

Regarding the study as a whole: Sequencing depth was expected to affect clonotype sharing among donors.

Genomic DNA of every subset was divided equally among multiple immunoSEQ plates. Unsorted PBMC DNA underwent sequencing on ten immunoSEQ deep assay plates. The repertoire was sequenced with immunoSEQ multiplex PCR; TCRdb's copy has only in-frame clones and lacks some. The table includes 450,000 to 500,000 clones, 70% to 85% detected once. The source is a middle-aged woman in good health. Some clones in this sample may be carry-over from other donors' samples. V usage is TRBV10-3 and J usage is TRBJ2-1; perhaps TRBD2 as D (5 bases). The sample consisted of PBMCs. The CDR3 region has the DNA TGTGCCATCAGTGAGGGTGGGCGGAGGATCTACAATGAGCAGTTCTTC. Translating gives CAISEGGRRIYNEQFF.